This T cell receptor (beta chain) was observed in a study of regulatory T cells in long-lasting Graves disease. Study observations and caveats: Examination was confined to peripheral blood, excluding thyroid tissue.

As to time point: persistent/refractory GD, antithyroid drugs over 5 years with positive TRAb. TCR sequences were obtained from RNA taken from PBMCs. Doctors identified Graves' disease using the American Thyroid Association guidelines. This clonotype was observed many times. Antigen: not known. Relying on iRepertoire HTBI primers and Arm-PCR of CDR3 regions, the team built TCR beta libraries. As originally analysed: From all samples, identification returned 14 TRBJ and about 60 TRBV segments. MiXCR was run by TCRdb on the multiplex PCR reads, yielding one entry per CDR3 protein. The V and J calls follow TCRdb's processing rather than the paper's. There are hundreds of thousands of distinct CDR3 sequences in the sample; about 20% occur only once, and over 25% lies in the top ten. The source is a female donor with Graves disease. The sequenced sample was peripheral blood mononuclear cells (PBMCs), obtained when the disease was refractory, from a patient treated with antithyroid drugs.

The CDR3 protein is CASSPVGGSSSYEQYF. The CDR3 nucleotides are TGTGCCAGCAGCCCGGTCGGTGGTAGTTCTTCCTACGAGCAGTACTTC. The gene calls are TRBV7-9 and TRBJ2-7; no firm D call. Germline CDR1 and CDR2: SEHNR and FQNEAQ (reference sequence). The germline V and J ends were trimmed by 5 bases and 1 base, with 18 bases remaining between them. This CDR3 region has 16 residues.